The 24 T cell receptor beta chains given below trace back to one sample, sequenced in a study of blood T cell repertoires in COVID-19. The assay was immunoSEQ multiplex PCR, and TCRdb's table has in-frame clones only and misses some. The data contain 200,000 or so clones, approximately 82% of them seen just once; the ten biggest clones take up around 2%. Sequencing input: peripheral blood. These receptors all come from a man in his forties who had recovered from COVID-19.

The chain recombines TRBV3-1 (or the pseudogene TRBV3-2) with TRBJ2-3, with D possibly TRBD1 on 6 matching bases. The CDR3 has 16 residues. The germline V and J ends were trimmed by 3 bases and 0 bases, with 13 bases remaining between them. Germline CDR1 reads LGHDT; CDR2 reads YNNKEL (reference sequence). In DNA form, the CDR3 reads TGTGCCAGCAGCCAGTGGGCAGGGGTCAGCACAGATACGCAGTATTTT. This sequence encodes CASSQWAGVSTDTQYF.

V is TRBV19 and J is TRBJ2-1; 8 positions agree with TRBD2. CDR1 is LNHDA and CDR2 is SQIVND in the germline V gene (reference sequence). V was clipped by 5 bases and J by 10 bases; unmatched bases: 16. The CDR3 totals 16 residues. The CDR3 here is CASSPSKVAGKGEQFF. In DNA form, the CDR3 reads TGTGCCAGTAGTCCCTCGAAGGTAGCGGGAAAGGGGGAGCAGTTCTTC.

The CDR3 sequence: CASSERGSYNEQFF. In nucleotides, the CDR3 is TGCGCCAGCAGTGAGCGGGGCTCCTACAATGAGCAGTTCTTC. This chain links TRBV10-1 with TRBJ2-1; tentatively, D is TRBD2 (5 bases). The CDR3 consists of 14 residues. Trimming removed 2 bases at V and 0 bases at J, with 5 bases between. Per the germline V gene, CDR1 is WNHNN and CDR2 is SYGVQD (reference sequence).

A few counts support this clone. The chain links TRBV19 to TRBJ1-1; 10 nucleotides align to TRBD1. Unmatched junction bases numbered 8, after V lost 4 bases and J lost 3 bases. CDR3 length: 16 residues. CDR1 and CDR2 from the germline V gene are LNHDA and SQIVND (reference sequence). CDR3 DNA: TGTGCCAGTAGTACTGGGACAGGGGAACGAGACACTGAAGCTTTCTTT. Encoded protein: CASSTGTGERDTEAFF.

The chain couples TRBV18 to TRBJ1-2, with 9 positions matching TRBD1. CDR1 KGHSH and CDR2 LQKENI come from the germline V gene. This CDR3 has 14 residues. The junction had 10 bases not matched to a gene; V was cut back by 6 bases and J by 8 bases. CDR3 region: CASSKETGGGGYTF. CDR3 coding DNA: TGTGCCAGCTCCAAAGAGACAGGGGGTGGAGGCTACACCTTC.

The sample holds one count of this clone. V gene TRBV7-8 combines with J gene TRBJ2-5, with a tentative D call TRBD2 (5 bases). The germline gives CDR1 SGHVS, CDR2 FQNEAQ. The CDR3 contains 13 residues. V was clipped by 4 bases and J by 2 bases, with 8 bases between them. The CDR3 loop is CASSSGSQETQYF. CDR3 nucleotide sequence: TGTGCCAGCAGCTCTGGGAGTCAAGAGACCCAGTACTTC. The variable domain in full, with the rest retrieved from reference TRBV7-8 and TRBJ2-5, is GAGVSQSPRYKVAKRGQDVALRCDPISGHVSLFWYQQALGQGPEFLTYFQNEAQLDKSGLPSDRFFAERPEGSVSTLKIQRTQQEDSAVYLCASSSGSQETQYFGPGTRLLVL.

The V and J genes are TRBV7-9 and TRBJ2-2, with TRBD1 matching 8 bases. The CDR3 extends over 16 amino acids. CDR1 SEHNR and CDR2 FQNEAQ come from the germline V gene (reference sequence). The trim removed 4 bases at V and 2 bases at J, leaving 6 bases unmatched. The DNA for the CDR3 is TGTGCCAGCAGCTCGAGACAGGGGACTAACACCGGGGAGCTGTTTTTT. Its translation: CASSSRQGTNTGELFF.

This chain connects TRBV29-1 to TRBJ1-2; 7 bases match TRBD1. This CDR3 comprises 13 residues. V dropped 7 bases and J dropped 5; count of bases not matched to a gene: 10. The germline CDR1 and CDR2 sequences are SQVTM and ANQGSEA. The CDR3 region has the DNA TGCAGCGCAAAACAGGGGCCGGGTTATGGCTACACCTTC. Residues: CSAKQGPGYGYTF.

The chain carries TRBV11-2 and TRBJ1-1, with unresolved D. The CDR3 totals 14 residues. Germline CDR1 SGHAT, CDR2 FQNNGV. V was cut by 2 bases and J by 2 bases, with 9 bases left in between. The CDR3 DNA follows: TGTGCCAGCAGCTTAACCCCGACAAACACTGAAGCTTTCTTT. This encodes CASSLTPTNTEAFF.

Turning to this clone: A junction boundary mismatches the germline segment, possibly from a read error. The genes are TRBV2 and TRBJ2-1; TRBD2 might be the D (6 bases). Per the germline V gene, CDR1 is SNHLY and CDR2 is FYNNEI. The CDR3 is made up of 10 amino acids. This CDR3 is CASSGGNPIF. In nucleotides, the CDR3 is TGTGCCAGCAGCGGGGGAAACCCGATCTTC.

The V gene is TRBV2, the J gene TRBJ2-2; TRBD1 matches at 12 bases. The CDR3 is 15 residues long. Germline V gene data show CDR1 as SNHLY and CDR2 as FYNNEI. The V segment lost 7 bases and the J segment 7 bases; nucleotides outside the gene matches: 7. The CDR3 protein is CASTGTGGAIGELFF. DNA for the CDR3: TGTGCCAGCACCGGGACAGGGGGCGCGATCGGGGAGCTGTTTTTT.

The chain uses TRBV13 and TRBJ2-1; unclear D gene. From germline, CDR1 is PRHDT and CDR2 FYEKMQ (reference sequence). The CDR3 covers 16 residues. V was shortened by 1 base and J by 6 bases, with 16 bases between the two germline ends. Here the CDR3 DNA reads TGTGCCAGCAGCTTAGTTGGTCCACTAACAAGCAATGAGCAGTTCTTC. Protein: CASSLVGPLTSNEQFF.

The chain employs TRBV9 and TRBJ1-2; 8 bases agree with TRBD1. V trimming: 4 bases; J trimming: 6 bases; junction bases outside the gene matches: 2. The CDR3 runs to 12 residues. CDR1 is SGDLS, CDR2 YYNGEE, per germline. The CDR3 bases are TGTGCCAGCAGCCCACAGGGGGATGGCTACACCTTC. This translates into CASSPQGDGYTF.

This sequence joins TRBV6-4 and TRBJ1-6; 7 nucleotides agree with TRBD1. CDR1 is MRHNA, CDR2 SNTAGT, per germline. The V gene end was trimmed by 5 bases and the J gene end by 7 bases; junction bases not matched to a gene: 11. The CDR3 is made up of 16 amino acids. This chain's CDR3 is CASSYGGGQFNSPLHF. The DNA for the CDR3 is TGTGCCAGCAGTTACGGGGGGGGACAGTTCAATTCACCCCTCCACTTT.

The chain recombines TRBV29-1 with TRBJ1-2; D may be TRBD1 (5 bases). The CDR3 is 11 residues long. In germline, CDR1 is SQVTM, CDR2 ANQGSEA. V lost 2 bases to trimming and J lost 6 bases, with 7 bases between them. In nucleotides, the CDR3 is TGCAGCGTTGAAACGACAGATGGCTACACCTTC. Translation: CSVETTDGYTF.

The chain recombines TRBV2 with TRBJ1-4; 8 bases map to TRBD1. The trim removed 7 bases at V and 3 bases at J, leaving 7 bases unmatched. Germline CDR1 SNHLY, CDR2 FYNNEI. The CDR3 sequence is 15 residues long. CDR3 DNA: TGTGCCAGCACCGAGGACAGGGCCTCTAATGAAAAACTGTTTTTT. Translation gives CASTEDRASNEKLFF. The whole variable domain, filled in from reference TRBV2 and TRBJ1-4, reads EPEVTQTPSHQVTQMGQEVILRCVPISNHLYFYWYRQILGQKVEFLVSFYNNEISEKSEIFDDQFSVERPDGSNFTLKIRSTKLEDSAMYFCASTEDRASNEKLFFGSGTQLSVL.

The chain has TRBV10-3 and TRBJ2-3, with 7 positions matching TRBD2. The J segment lost 3 bases and the V segment lost 1 base, leaving 7 bases of the junction unmatched. The CDR3 sequence is 16 residues long. Germline V gene data show CDR1 as ENHRY and CDR2 as SYGVKD. The CDR3 DNA follows: TGTGCCATCAGTGAGTTCATGGGGGGGAGGACAGATACGCAGTATTTT. Protein sequence: CAISEFMGGRTDTQYF.

The V gene is TRBV5-1, the J gene TRBJ1-1; perhaps TRBD1 as D (5 bases). Germline CDR1 SGHRS, CDR2 YFSETQ. CDR3 length equals 15 residues. V dropped 0 bases and J dropped 3 bases, with 12 bases sitting between them. The CDR3 is CASSLGQGGYTEAFF. The CDR3 nucleotides are TGCGCCAGCAGCTTGGGGCAGGGTGGGTACACTGAAGCTTTCTTT.

The sample holds a few counts of this clone. The same CDR3 arises from other DNA sequences in this sample as well. V usage is TRBV7-9 and J usage is TRBJ1-2, with 8 bases identical to TRBD1. The CDR3 contains 14 residues. Per germline, CDR1 SEHNR and CDR2 FQNEAQ (reference sequence). The trim removed 5 bases at V and 5 bases at J, leaving 7 bases unmatched. CDR3: CASSRTGGGYGYTF. The CDR3 DNA reads as TGTGCCAGCAGCCGTACAGGGGGAGGATATGGCTACACCTTC.

The CDR3 bases are TGTGCCAGCAGTTACAAACGACAGGACCTCACAACTAATGAAAAACTGTTTTTT. Residues: CASSYKRQDLTTNEKLFF. The V gene is TRBV6-2 or TRBV6-3, the J gene TRBJ1-4; tentatively, D is TRBD1 (6 bases). There are 18 residues in the CDR3. V lost 2 bases and J lost 0, with 16 bases in between. Germline assignment: CDR1 MNHEY and CDR2 SVGEGT.

The chain has TRBV5-5 and TRBJ1-1, with 7 bases identical to TRBD1. The length of the CDR3 is 15 residues. The junction had 7 bases not matched to a gene; V was cut back by 4 bases and J by 1 base. From germline, CDR1 is SGHKS and CDR2 YYEKEE (reference sequence). The CDR3 loop is CASSAGQASNTEAFF. CDR3 bases: TGTGCCAGCAGCGCCGGACAGGCTTCGAACACTGAAGCTTTCTTT.

This chain uses TRBV6-5 with TRBJ1-2; 7 nucleotides line up with TRBD1. V was clipped by 6 bases and J by 3 bases; unmatched bases: 7. The germline V gene encodes CDR1 MNHEY and CDR2 SVGAGI. This CDR3 is built from 14 residues. CDR3 nucleotide sequence: TGTGCCAGCAGGCGACAGGGAAGTCACTATGGCTACACCTTC. Translating it yields CASRRQGSHYGYTF.

A remark on this clone: Distinct nucleotide sequences in the sample also encode this CDR3. This chain's CDR3 is CASSTSRGRANEQFF. The CDR3 DNA follows: TGTGCCAGCAGTACATCGAGAGGGAGGGCCAATGAGCAGTTCTTC. This chain joins TRBV6-2 or TRBV6-3 and TRBJ2-1; 7 nucleotides agree with TRBD2. CDR1 and CDR2 (germline): MNHEY, SVGEGT. Trimming took 5 bases from V and 6 from J; bases not matched to a gene: 10. The length of the CDR3 is 15 residues.

The V call is TRBV4-3, the J call TRBJ1-1; D is unresolved. Trimming stripped 0 bases from V and 3 bases from J, with 8 bases between. CDR1 is LGHNA, CDR2 YSLEER, per germline. This CDR3 is built from 14 residues. DNA for the CDR3: TGCGCCAGCAGCCAAGATTGGGAGTACACTGAAGCTTTCTTT. Translated, it gives CASSQDWEYTEAFF.